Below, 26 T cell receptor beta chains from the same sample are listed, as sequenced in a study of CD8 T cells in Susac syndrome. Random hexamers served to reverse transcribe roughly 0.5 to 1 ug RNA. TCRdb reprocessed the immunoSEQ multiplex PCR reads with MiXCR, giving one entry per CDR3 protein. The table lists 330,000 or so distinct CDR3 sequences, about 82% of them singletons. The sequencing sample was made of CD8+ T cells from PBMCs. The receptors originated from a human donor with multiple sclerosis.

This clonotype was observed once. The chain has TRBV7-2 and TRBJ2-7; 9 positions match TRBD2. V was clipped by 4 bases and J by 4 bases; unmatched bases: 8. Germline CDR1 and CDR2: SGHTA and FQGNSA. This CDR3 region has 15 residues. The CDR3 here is CASSSYSGSGYEQYF. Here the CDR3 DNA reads TGTGCCAGCAGCTCCTATAGCGGGAGCGGGTACGAGCAGTACTTC.

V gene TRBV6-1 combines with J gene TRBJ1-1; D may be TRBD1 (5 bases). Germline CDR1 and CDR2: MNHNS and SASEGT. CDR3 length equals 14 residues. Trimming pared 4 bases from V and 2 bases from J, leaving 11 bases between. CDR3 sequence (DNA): TGTGCCAGCAGTGGACAGATACCTAACACTGAAGCTTTCTTT. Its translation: CASSGQIPNTEAFF.

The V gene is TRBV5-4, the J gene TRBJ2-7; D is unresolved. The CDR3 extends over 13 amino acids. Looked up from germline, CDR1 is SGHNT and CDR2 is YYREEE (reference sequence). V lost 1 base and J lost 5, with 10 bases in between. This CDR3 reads CASSLYPVHEQYF. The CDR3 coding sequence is TGTGCCAGCAGCTTGTATCCCGTCCACGAGCAGTACTTC. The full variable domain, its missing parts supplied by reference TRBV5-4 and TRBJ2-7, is ETGVTQSPTHLIKTRGQQVTLRCSSQSGHNTVSWYQQALGQGPQFIFQYYREEENGRGNFPPRFSGLQFPNYSSELNVNALELDDSALYLCASSLYPVHEQYFGPGTRLTVT.

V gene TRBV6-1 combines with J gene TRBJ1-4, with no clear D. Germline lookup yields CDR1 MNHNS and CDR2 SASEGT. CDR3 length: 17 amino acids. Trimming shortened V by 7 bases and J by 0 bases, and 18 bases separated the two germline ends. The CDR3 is CASTLNAHRATNEKLFF. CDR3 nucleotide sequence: TGTGCCAGCACCCTGAATGCACACCGTGCAACTAATGAAAAACTGTTTTTT.

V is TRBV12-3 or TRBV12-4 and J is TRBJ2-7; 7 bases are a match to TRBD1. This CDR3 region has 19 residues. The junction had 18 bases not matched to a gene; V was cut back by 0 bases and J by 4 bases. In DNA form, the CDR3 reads TGTGCCAGCAGTTTAGCGCTAAAGTCCAAACAGGGGAACCCGTACGAGCAGTACTTC. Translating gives CASSLALKSKQGNPYEQYF.

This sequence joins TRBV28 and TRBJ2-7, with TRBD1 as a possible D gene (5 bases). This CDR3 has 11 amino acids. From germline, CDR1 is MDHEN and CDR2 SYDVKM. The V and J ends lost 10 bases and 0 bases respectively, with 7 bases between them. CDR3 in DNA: TGTGCCACGCAGGGCTCCTACGAGCAGTACTTC. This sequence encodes CATQGSYEQYF.

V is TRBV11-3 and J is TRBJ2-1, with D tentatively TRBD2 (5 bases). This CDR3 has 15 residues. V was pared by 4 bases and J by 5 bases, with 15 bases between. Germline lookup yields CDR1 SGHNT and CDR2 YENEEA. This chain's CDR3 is CASSYGPSGNNEQFF. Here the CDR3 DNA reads TGTGCCAGCAGCTATGGGCCGTCCGGGAACAATGAGCAGTTCTTC.

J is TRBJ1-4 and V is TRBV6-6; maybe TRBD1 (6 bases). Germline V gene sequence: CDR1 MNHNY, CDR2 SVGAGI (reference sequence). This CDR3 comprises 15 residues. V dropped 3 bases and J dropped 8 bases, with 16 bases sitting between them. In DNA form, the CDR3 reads TGTGCCAGCAGTTATCCGAGGGGGATTGACGAAAAACTGTTTTTT. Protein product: CASSYPRGIDEKLFF.

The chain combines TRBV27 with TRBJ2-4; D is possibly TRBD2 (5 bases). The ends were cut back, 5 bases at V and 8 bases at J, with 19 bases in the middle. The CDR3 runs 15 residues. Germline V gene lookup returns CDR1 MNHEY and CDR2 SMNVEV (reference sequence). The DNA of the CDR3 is TGTGCCAGCAGTCCCCAGGCGGGCAAAAGAGACATTCAGTACTTC. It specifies CASSPQAGKRDIQYF.

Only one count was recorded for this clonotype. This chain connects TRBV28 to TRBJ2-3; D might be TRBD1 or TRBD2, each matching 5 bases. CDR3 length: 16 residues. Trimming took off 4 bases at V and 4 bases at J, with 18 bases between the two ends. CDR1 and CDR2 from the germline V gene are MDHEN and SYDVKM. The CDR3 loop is CASSSAGDLSPDTQYF. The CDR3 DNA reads TGTGCCAGCAGTTCAGCTGGGGACCTGTCGCCAGATACGCAGTATTTT.

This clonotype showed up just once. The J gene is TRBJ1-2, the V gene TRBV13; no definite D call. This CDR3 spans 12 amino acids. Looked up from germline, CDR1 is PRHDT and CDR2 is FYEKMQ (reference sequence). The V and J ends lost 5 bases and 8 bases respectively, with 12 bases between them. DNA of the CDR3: TGTGCCAGCAGCGGACCTAGGAAGGGCTACACCTTC. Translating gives CASSGPRKGYTF. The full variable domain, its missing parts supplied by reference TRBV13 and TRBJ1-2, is AAGVIQSPRHLIKEKRETATLKCYPIPRHDTVYWYQQGPGQDPQFLISFYEKMQSDKGSIPDRFSAQQFSDYHSELNMSSLELGDSALYFCASSGPRKGYTFGSGTRLTVV.

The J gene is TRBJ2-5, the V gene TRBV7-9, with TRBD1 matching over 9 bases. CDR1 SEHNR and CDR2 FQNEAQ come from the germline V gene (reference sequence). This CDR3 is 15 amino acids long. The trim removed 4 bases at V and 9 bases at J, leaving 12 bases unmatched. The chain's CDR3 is CASSSPGQGLGAQYF. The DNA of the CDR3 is TGTGCCAGCAGCTCGCCGGGACAGGGATTAGGTGCCCAGTACTTC.

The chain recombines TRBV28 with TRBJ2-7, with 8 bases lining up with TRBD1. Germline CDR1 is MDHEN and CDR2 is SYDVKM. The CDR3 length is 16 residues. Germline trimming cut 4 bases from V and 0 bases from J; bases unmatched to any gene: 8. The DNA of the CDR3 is TGTGCCAGCAGTTCCCCCGGACAGGGTATCTCCTACGAGCAGTACTTC. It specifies CASSSPGQGISYEQYF.

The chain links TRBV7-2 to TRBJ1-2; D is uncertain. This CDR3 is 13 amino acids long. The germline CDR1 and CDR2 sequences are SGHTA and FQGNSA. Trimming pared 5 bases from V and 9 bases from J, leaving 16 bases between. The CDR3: CASSPPRVDSYTF. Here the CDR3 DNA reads TGTGCCAGCAGCCCACCGCGAGTGGATAGCTACACCTTC.

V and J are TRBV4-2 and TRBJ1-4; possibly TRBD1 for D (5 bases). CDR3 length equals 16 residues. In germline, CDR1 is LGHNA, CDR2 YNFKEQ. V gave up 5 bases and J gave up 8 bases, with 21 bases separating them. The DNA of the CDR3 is TGTGCCAGCAGCGGCCCCTCCGGGGGTAGTGGGGAAAAACTGTTTTTT. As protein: CASSGPSGGSGEKLFF.

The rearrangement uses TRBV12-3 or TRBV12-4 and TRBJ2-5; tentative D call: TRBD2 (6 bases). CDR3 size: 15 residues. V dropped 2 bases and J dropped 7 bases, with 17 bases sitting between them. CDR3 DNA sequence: TGTGCCAGCAGTTTATCGTCCGGTGGGCGGGGGACCCAGTACTTC. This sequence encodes CASSLSSGGRGTQYF.

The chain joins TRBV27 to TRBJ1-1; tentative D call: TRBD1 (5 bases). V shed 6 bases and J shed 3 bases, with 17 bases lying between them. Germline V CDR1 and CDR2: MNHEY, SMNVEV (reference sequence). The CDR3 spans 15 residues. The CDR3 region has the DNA TGTGCCAGCAGCTTGGGTGGGAGGGGATACACTGAAGCTTTCTTT. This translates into CASSLGGRGYTEAFF.

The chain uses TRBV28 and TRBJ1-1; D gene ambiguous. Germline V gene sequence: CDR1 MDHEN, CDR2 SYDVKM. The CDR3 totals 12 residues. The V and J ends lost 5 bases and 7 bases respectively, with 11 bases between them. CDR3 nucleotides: TGTGCCAGCAGTCCTCCCCCACTTGAAGCTTTCTTT. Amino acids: CASSPPPLEAFF.

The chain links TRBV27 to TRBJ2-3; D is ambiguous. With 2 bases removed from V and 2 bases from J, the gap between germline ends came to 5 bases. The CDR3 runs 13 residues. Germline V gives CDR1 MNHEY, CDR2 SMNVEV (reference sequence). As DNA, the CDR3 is TGTGCCAGCAGTTTAGTGACCACAGATACGCAGTATTTT. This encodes CASSLVTTDTQYF.

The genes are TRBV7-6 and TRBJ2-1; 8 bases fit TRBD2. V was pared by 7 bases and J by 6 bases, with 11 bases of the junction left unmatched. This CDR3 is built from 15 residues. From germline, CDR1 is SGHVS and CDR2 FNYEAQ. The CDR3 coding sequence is TGTGCCAGCACCCCACCCCTAGCGGGCCTCAATGAGCAGTTCTTC. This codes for CASTPPLAGLNEQFF.

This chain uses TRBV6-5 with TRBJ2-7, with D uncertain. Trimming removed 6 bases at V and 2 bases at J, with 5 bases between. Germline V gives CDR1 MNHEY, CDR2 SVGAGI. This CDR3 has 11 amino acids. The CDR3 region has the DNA TGTGCCAGCAGAGGGCCCTACGAGCAGTACTTC. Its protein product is CASRGPYEQYF.

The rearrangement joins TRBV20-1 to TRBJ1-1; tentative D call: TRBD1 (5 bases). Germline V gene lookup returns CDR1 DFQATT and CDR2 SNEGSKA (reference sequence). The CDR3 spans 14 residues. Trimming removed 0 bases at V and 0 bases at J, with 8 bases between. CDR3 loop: CSARETVMNTEAFF. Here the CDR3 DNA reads TGCAGTGCTAGAGAGACAGTAATGAACACTGAAGCTTTCTTT.

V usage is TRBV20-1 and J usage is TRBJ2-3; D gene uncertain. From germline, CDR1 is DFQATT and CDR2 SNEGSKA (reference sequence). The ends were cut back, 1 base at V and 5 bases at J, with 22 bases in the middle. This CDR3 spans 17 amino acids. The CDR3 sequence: CSARGSTSHESEDTQYF. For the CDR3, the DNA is TGCAGTGCTAGAGGGTCGACCAGCCACGAGAGCGAAGATACGCAGTATTTT.

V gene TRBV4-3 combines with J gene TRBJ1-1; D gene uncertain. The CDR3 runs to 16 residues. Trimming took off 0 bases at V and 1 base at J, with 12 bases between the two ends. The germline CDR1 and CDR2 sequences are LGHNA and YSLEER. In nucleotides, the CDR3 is TGCGCCAGCAGCCAAGACCGTCGGCCCCGGAACACTGAAGCTTTCTTT. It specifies CASSQDRRPRNTEAFF.

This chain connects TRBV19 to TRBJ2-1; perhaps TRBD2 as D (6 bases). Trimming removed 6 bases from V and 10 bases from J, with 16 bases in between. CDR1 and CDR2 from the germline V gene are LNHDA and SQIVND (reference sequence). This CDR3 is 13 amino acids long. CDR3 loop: CASRTSGGGEQFF. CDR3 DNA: TGTGCCAGTAGGACTTCCGGGGGTGGGGAGCAGTTCTTC.

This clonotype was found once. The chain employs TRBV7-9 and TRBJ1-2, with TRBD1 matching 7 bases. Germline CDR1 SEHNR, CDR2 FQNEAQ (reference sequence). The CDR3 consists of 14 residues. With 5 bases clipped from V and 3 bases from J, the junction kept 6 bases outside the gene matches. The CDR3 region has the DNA TGTGCCAGCAGCCGGAGGGACAGCGACTATGGCTACACCTTC. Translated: CASSRRDSDYGYTF.